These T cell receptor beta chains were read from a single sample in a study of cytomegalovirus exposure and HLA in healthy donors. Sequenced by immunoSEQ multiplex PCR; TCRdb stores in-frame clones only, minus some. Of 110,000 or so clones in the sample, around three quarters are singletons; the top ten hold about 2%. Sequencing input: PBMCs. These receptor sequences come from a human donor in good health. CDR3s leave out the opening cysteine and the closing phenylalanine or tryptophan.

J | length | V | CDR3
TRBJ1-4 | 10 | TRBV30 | AGGGVNEKLF
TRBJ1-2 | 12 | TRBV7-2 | ASSLAGAVRGYT
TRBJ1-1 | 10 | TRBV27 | TRRGRNTEAF
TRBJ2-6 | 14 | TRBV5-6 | ASRLEGAAGANVLT
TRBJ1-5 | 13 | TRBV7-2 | ASSLTRGNNQPQH
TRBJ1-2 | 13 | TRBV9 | ASSPQNQGKRSYT
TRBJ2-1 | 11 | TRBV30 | AWSAPGGSEQF
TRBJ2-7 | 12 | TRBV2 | ASSDRTETYEQY
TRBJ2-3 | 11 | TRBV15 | ATSRDNPYTQY
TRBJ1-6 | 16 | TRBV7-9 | ASSPLIQGSSYNSPLH
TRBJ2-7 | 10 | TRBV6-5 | ASSRTRGEQY
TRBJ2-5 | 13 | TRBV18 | ASSPKLAIQETQY
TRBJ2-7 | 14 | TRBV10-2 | ASRPTLTSGAYEQY
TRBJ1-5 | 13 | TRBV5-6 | ASSLTIDSNQPQH
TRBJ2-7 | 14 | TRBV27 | ASSSDRGPSYYEQY
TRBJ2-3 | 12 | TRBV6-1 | ASRGLAGSDTQY
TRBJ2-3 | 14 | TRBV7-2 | ASSLGISVSTDTQY
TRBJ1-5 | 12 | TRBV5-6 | ASSFWSGGQPQH
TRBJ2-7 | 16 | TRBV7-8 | ASSFAGEGFPLTYEQY